These T cell receptor beta chains were read from a single sample in a study of shared clonotypes between healthy human individuals. Some clones are missing from TCRdb's copy, which holds only in-frame ones; the method was immunoSEQ multiplex PCR. The data hold roughly 2.5 million clones, with about 92% observed a single time. Sample: naive CD4+ T cells sorted from blood. Every receptor here comes from a man between 18 and 35 years old in good health. Each CDR3 is given with its conserved first and last residue. Fields, in order: V gene, clone size, D gene, CDR3 length, J gene, CDR3 protein, CDR3 DNA. D genes are given only for firm matches. Rows may omit the clone size; those that give it use once, few, many or a size class.

>TRBV9|NA|NA|15|TRBJ1-3
CASSVEGGVGNTIYF
TGTGCCAGCAGCGTAGAAGGAGGGGTTGGAAACACCATATATTTT
>TRBV29-1|NA|TRBD1|16|TRBJ2-7
CSVEPSGTGGWNEQYF
TGCAGCGTTGAGCCCTCCGGGACAGGAGGGTGGAACGAGCAGTACTTC
>TRBV2|NA|NA|13|TRBJ1-2
CASSVGAGNGYTF
TGTGCCAGCAGTGTCGGGGCAGGGAATGGCTACACCTTC
>TRBV4-2|NA|NA|16|TRBJ1-6
CASSQSKQGNESPLHF
TGTGCCAGCAGCCAATCTAAGCAAGGGAACGAGTCACCCCTCCACTTT
>TRBV6-6|NA|NA|14|TRBJ1-5
CASSYGGTRWPQHF
TGTGCCAGCAGTTACGGGGGCACCCGCTGGCCCCAGCATTTT
>TRBV14|NA|NA|14|TRBJ2-1
CASSQTSFYNEQFF
TGTGCCAGCAGCCAAACTAGCTTCTACAATGAGCAGTTCTTC
>TRBV7-8|NA|TRBD2|14|TRBJ2-7
CASSPGRAGYEQYF
TGTGCCAGCAGTCCGGGACGAGCGGGATACGAGCAGTACTTC
>TRBV19|few|TRBD1|15|TRBJ2-7
CASRETGTALYEQYF
TGTGCCAGTAGGGAAACCGGGACAGCGCTCTACGAGCAGTACTTC
>TRBV2|NA|NA|16|TRBJ2-3
CASSEMTGVSTDTQYF
TGTGCCAGCAGTGAAATGACGGGAGTCAGCACAGATACGCAGTATTTT
>TRBV25-1|NA|TRBD1|18|TRBJ1-4
CASTSGQIKGTTNEKLFF
TGTGCCAGCACTTCGGGACAGATAAAGGGGACAACTAATGAAAAACTGTTTTTT
>TRBV19|NA|NA|13|TRBJ2-1
CASSIRGYNEQFF
TGTGCCAGTAGTATAAGGGGCTACAATGAGCAGTTCTTC
>TRBV6-6|NA|NA|11|TRBJ2-7
CASISGSEQYF
TGTGCCAGCATATCCGGGAGCGAGCAGTACTTC
>TRBV14|NA|NA|12|TRBJ1-5
CASDGQNQPQHF
TGTGCCAGCGACGGACAGAATCAGCCCCAGCATTTT
>TRBV14|NA|TRBD2|17|TRBJ2-7
CASSHFFSGTSGYEQYF
TGTGCCAGCAGCCACTTCTTCTCCGGGACTAGCGGATACGAGCAGTACTTC
>TRBV19|NA|TRBD1|15|TRBJ1-6
CASRHGGTGNSPLHF
TGTGCCAGTAGACACGGCGGGACAGGCAATTCACCCCTCCACTTT
>TRBV2|few|NA|11|TRBJ1-1
CATSQGVEAFF
TGTGCCACATCCCAAGGAGTGGAAGCTTTCTTT
>TRBV5-1|NA|NA|14|TRBJ1-6
CASSLDTLNSPLHF
TGCGCCAGCAGCTTGGACACTTTAAATTCACCCCTCCACTTT
>TRBV2|NA|TRBD1|13|TRBJ2-5
CASKGQAGETQYF
TGTGCCAGCAAAGGACAGGCTGGGGAGACCCAGTACTTC
>TRBV29-1|NA|NA|13|TRBJ2-5
CSVEIGGRETQYF
TGCAGCGTTGAAATAGGGGGGCGAGAGACCCAGTACTTC
>TRBV5-1|NA|NA|18|TRBJ1-5
CASSLFQGPCIRNQPQHF
TGCGCCAGCAGCTTATTTCAGGGGCCGTGCATCCGCAATCAGCCCCAGCATTTT
>TRBV7-2|NA|TRBD2|18|TRBJ2-7
CASSSSLATGTRGYEQYF
TGTGCCAGCAGCTCCAGTTTGGCGACGGGGACTAGGGGGTACGAGCAGTACTTC
>TRBV10-2|NA|TRBD1|12|TRBJ2-1
CASNDRGDEQFF
TGCGCCAGCAACGACAGGGGGGATGAGCAGTTCTTC
>TRBV6-5|NA|TRBD1|11|TRBJ1-1
CASSLQGAAFF
TGTGCCAGCAGCCTACAGGGGGCCGCTTTCTTT
>TRBV27|NA|NA|19|TRBJ2-6
CASSPITLTPSSGANVLTF
TGTGCCAGCAGCCCCATCACTTTAACCCCATCCTCTGGGGCCAACGTCCTGACTTTC
>TRBV5-1|NA|TRBD2|16|TRBJ2-5
CASSLGSGNGGETQYF
TGCGCCAGCAGCTTGGGTAGCGGGAATGGGGGAGAGACCCAGTACTTC
>TRBV5-6|NA|NA|14|TRBJ1-2
CASSSFTGIGGYTF
TGTGCCAGCAGCTCATTCACAGGGATCGGTGGCTACACCTTC
>TRBV2|NA|NA|13|TRBJ1-4
CASRVEGTKKLFF
TGTGCCAGCAGGGTAGAGGGGACGAAAAAACTGTTTTTT
>TRBV5-1|NA|NA|16|TRBJ1-4
CASSPGVIGTNEKLFF
TGCGCCAGCAGCCCGGGAGTCATTGGGACTAATGAAAAACTGTTTTTT
>TRBV18|NA|NA|15|TRBJ2-7
CASSPPAGTSYEQYF
TGTGCCAGCTCACCACCGGCAGGGACCTCCTACGAGCAGTACTTC
>TRBV7-2|NA|NA|15|TRBJ2-1
CASSPRGLAIYEQFF
TGTGCCAGCAGCCCCCGAGGGCTGGCCATCTATGAGCAGTTCTTC
>TRBV6-1|NA|TRBD1|16|TRBJ1-4
CASSESSGTGIEKLFF
TGTGCCAGCAGTGAGTCCTCCGGGACAGGGATTGAAAAACTGTTTTTT
>TRBV6-1|once|NA|13|TRBJ1-4
CASSAVRNEKLFF
TGTGCCAGCAGTGCGGTCAGGAATGAAAAACTGTTTTTT
>TRBV30|NA|TRBD1|14|TRBJ1-1
CAWNTGQLNTEAFF
TGTGCCTGGAATACGGGACAGCTGAATACTGAAGCTTTCTTT
>TRBV6-6|NA|NA|13|TRBJ2-1
CASSDTVRNEQFF
TGTGCCAGCAGTGACACCGTCAGAAACGAGCAGTTCTTC
>TRBV29-1|NA|NA|13|TRBJ2-5
CSVGRPEGGTQYF
TGCAGCGTTGGGCGCCCCGAAGGGGGGACCCAGTACTTC
>TRBV5-8|NA|TRBD2|17|TRBJ2-5
CASSLWLAGGDQETQYF
TGTGCCAGCAGCTTGTGGCTAGCGGGAGGGGACCAAGAGACCCAGTACTTC
>TRBV5-1|NA|TRBD1|16|TRBJ2-1
CASSRGTGGSHNEQFF
TGCGCCAGCAGCCGGGGGACAGGGGGAAGCCACAATGAGCAGTTCTTC
>TRBV5-1|NA|TRBD1|14|TRBJ2-5
CASSAGTDIETQYF
TGCGCCAGCAGCGCTGGGACAGATATAGAGACCCAGTACTTC
>TRBV7-8|NA|NA|13|TRBJ1-4
CASSSRLNEKLFF
TGTGCCAGCAGCTCACGACTTAATGAAAAACTGTTTTTT
>TRBV11-2|NA|TRBD1|14|TRBJ1-2
CASTLTGINYGYTF
TGTGCCAGCACCTTGACAGGGATCAACTATGGCTACACCTTC
>TRBV29-1|NA|NA|13|TRBJ2-3
CSVEDRRTDTQYF
TGCAGCGTTGAAGACCGACGCACAGATACGCAGTATTTT
>TRBV5-1|NA|TRBD1|15|TRBJ1-1
CASSLAGTAYTEAFF
TGCGCCAGCAGCTTGGCCGGGACAGCCTACACTGAAGCTTTCTTT
>TRBV19|once|NA|15|TRBJ2-2
CASSITTLNTGELFF
TGTGCCAGTAGTATAACCACCCTCAACACCGGGGAGCTGTTTTTT
>TRBV5-4|NA|NA|13|TRBJ1-2
CASSLTGTGGYTF
TGTGCCAGCAGCTTGACAGGGACGGGTGGCTACACCTTC
>TRBV7-8|NA|NA|13|TRBJ1-3
CASSLGTGNTIYF
TGTGCCAGCAGCTTAGGGACTGGAAACACCATATATTTT
>TRBV7-9|NA|TRBD2|18|TRBJ2-1
CASSWALGGTRSHNEQFF
TGTGCCAGCAGCTGGGCCCTTGGAGGGACTAGAAGTCACAATGAGCAGTTCTTC
>TRBV5-4|NA|TRBD2|15|TRBJ2-2
CASSLVAGDTGELFF
TGTGCCAGCAGCTTGGTAGCGGGGGACACCGGGGAGCTGTTTTTT
>TRBV5-1|NA|TRBD2|15|TRBJ2-3
CASSLGGRDPDTQYF
TGCGCCAGCAGCTTGGGCGGGAGGGACCCAGATACGCAGTATTTT
>TRBV19|few|TRBD1|14|TRBJ1-5
CASSMGQGYQPQHF
TGTGCCAGTAGTATGGGACAGGGATATCAGCCCCAGCATTTT
>TRBV6-5|NA|TRBD2|15|TRBJ2-1
CASSPPGGAYNEQFF
TGTGCCAGCAGTCCCCCCGGGGGGGCCTACAATGAGCAGTTCTTC
>TRBV4-3|NA|NA|16|TRBJ2-3
CASSQVYRESTDTQYF
TGCGCCAGCAGCCAAGTTTACCGGGAGAGCACAGATACGCAGTATTTT